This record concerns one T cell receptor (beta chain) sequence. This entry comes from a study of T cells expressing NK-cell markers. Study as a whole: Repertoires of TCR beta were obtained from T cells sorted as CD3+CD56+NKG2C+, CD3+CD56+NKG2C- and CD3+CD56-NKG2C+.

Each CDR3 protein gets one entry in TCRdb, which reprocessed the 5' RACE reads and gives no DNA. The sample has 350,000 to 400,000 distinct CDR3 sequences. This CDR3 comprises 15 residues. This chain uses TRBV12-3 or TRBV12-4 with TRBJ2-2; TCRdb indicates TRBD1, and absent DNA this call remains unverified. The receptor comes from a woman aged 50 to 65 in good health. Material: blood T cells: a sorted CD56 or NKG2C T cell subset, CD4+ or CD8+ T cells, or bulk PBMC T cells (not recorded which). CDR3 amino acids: CASSSPFTGPGELFF.